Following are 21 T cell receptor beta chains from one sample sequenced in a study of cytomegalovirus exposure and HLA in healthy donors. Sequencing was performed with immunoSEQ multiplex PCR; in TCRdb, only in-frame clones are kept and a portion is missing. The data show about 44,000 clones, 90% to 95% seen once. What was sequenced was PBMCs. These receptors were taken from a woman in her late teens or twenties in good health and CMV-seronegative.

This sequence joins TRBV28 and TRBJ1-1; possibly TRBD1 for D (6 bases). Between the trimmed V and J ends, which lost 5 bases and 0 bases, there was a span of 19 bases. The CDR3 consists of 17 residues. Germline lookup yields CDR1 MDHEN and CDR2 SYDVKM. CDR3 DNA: TGTGCCAGCAGTGTTGGAGCCAGGGGAAAGCTGAACACTGAAGCTTTCTTT. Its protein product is CASSVGARGKLNTEAFF.

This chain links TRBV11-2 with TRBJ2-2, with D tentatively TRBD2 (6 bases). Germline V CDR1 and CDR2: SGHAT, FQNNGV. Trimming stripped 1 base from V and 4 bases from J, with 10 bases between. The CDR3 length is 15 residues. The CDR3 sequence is CASSLAQGGTGELFF. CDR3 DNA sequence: TGTGCCAGCAGCTTAGCTCAGGGAGGCACCGGGGAGCTGTTTTTT.

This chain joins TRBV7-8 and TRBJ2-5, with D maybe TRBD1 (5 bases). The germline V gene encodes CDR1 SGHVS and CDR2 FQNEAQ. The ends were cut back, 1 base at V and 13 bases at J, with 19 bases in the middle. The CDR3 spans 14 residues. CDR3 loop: CASSLDPALAGLYF. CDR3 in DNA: TGTGCCAGCAGCTTAGACCCCGCTCTGGCAGGGTTGTACTTC. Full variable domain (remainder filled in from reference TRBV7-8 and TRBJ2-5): GAGVSQSPRYKVAKRGQDVALRCDPISGHVSLFWYQQALGQGPEFLTYFQNEAQLDKSGLPSDRFFAERPEGSVSTLKIQRTQQEDSAVYLCASSLDPALAGLYFGPGTRLLVL.

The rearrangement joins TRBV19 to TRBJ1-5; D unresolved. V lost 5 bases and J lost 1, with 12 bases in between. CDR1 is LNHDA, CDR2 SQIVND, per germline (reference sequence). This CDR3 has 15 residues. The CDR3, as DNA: TGTGCCAGTAGTTTCAACAGCGGAAGCAATCAGCCCCAGCATTTT. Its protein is CASSFNSGSNQPQHF.

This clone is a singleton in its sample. CDR3 amino acids: CASSLRTASGNTIYF. The DNA for the CDR3 is TGTGCCAGCAGCCTTCGAACTGCTTCTGGAAACACCATATATTTT. This rearrangement joins TRBV6-1 to TRBJ1-3; D call uncertain. The CDR3 is 15 amino acids. Trimming took off 6 bases at V and 1 base at J, with 13 bases between the two ends. Germline CDR1 and CDR2: MNHNS and SASEGT.

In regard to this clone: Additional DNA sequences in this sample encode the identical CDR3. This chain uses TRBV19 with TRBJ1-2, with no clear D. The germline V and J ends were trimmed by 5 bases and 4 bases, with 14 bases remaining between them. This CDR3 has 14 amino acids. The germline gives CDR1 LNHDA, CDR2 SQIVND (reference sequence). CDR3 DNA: TGTGCCAGTAGTCCCGGCGGCGGAGCCTATGGCTACACCTTC. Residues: CASSPGGGAYGYTF. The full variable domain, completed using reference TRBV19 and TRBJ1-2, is DGGITQSPKYLFRKEGQNVTLSCEQNLNHDAMYWYRQDPGQGLRLIYYSQIVNDFQKGDIAEGYSVSREKKESFPLTVTSAQKNPTAFYLCASSPGGGAYGYTFGSGTRLTVV.

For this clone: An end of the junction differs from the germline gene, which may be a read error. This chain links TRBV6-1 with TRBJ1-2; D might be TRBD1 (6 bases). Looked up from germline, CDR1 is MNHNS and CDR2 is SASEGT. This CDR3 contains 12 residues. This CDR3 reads CASGEGGYGYTF. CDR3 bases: TGTGCCAGCGGTGAGGGGGGTTATGGCTACACCTTC.

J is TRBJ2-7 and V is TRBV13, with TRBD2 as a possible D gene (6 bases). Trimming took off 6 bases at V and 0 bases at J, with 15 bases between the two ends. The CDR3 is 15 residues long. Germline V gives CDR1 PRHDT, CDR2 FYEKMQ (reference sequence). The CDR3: CASSPGAVGSYEQYF. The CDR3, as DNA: TGTGCCAGCAGTCCGGGAGCGGTTGGCTCCTACGAGCAGTACTTC.

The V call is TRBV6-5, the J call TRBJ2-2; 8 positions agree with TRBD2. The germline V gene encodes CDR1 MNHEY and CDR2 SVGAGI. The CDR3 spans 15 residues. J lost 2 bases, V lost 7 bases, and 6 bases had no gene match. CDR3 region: CASTEAGANTGELFF. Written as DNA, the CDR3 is TGTGCCAGCACAGAAGCGGGAGCCAACACCGGGGAGCTGTTTTTT.

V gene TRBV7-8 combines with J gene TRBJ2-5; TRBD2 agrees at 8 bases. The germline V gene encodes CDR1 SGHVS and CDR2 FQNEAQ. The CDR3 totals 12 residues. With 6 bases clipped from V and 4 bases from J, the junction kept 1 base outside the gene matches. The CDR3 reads CASRRGAETQYF. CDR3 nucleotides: TGTGCCAGCAGGCGGGGGGCAGAGACCCAGTACTTC.

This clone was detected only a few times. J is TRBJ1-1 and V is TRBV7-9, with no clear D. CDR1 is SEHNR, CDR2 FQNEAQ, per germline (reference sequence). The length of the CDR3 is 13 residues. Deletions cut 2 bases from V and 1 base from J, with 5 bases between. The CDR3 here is CASSLSSNTEAFF. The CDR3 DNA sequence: TGTGCCAGCAGCTTATCCTCGAACACTGAAGCTTTCTTT.

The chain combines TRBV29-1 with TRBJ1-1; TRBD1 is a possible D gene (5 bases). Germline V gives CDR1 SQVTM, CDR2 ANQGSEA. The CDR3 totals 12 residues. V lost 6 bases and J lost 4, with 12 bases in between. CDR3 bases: TGCAGCGTGGGGACTGAAGGCACTGAAGCTTTCTTT. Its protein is CSVGTEGTEAFF. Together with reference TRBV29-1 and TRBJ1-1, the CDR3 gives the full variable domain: SAVISQKPSRDICQRGTSLTIQCQVDSQVTMMFWYRQQPGQSLTLIATANQGSEATYESGFVIDKFPISRPNLTFSTLTVSNMSPEDSSIYLCSVGTEGTEAFFGQGTRLTVV.

CDR3 in DNA: TGTGCCAGCAGTTACCCTTACACAGGGCCCAATGAAGCTTTCTTT. Amino acids: CASSYPYTGPNEAFF. The chain combines TRBV28 with TRBJ1-1; maybe TRBD1 (6 bases). The CDR3 totals 15 residues. The V and J ends lost 4 bases and 7 bases respectively, with 19 bases between them. Germline assignment: CDR1 MDHEN and CDR2 SYDVKM.

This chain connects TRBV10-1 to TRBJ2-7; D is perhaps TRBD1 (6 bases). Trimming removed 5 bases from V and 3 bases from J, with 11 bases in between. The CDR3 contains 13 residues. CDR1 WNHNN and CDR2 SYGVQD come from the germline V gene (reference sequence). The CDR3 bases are TGCGCCAGCAGTAGGGACACGGACTACGAGCAGTACTTC. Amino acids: CASSRDTDYEQYF.

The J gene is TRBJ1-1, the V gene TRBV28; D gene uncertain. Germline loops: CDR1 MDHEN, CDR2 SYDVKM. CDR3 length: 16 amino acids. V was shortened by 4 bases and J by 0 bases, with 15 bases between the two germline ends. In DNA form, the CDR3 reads TGTGCCAGCAGTTCTAACACTACCCCCATGAACACTGAAGCTTTCTTT. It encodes CASSSNTTPMNTEAFF.

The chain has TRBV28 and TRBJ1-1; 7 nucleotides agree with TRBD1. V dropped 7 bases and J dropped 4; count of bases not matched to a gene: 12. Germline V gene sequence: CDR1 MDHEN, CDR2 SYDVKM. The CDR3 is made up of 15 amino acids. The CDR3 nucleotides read TGTGCCAGCAACCGGGAGGGGGCGCAGGGCACTGAAGCTTTCTTT. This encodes CASNREGAQGTEAFF.

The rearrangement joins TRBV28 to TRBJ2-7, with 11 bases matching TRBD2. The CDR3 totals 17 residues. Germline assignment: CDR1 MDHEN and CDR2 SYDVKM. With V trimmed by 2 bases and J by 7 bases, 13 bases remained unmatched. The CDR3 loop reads CASSLVGTSGRLLEQYF. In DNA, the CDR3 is TGTGCCAGCAGTTTAGTGGGGACTAGCGGTCGCCTCTTGGAGCAGTACTTC.

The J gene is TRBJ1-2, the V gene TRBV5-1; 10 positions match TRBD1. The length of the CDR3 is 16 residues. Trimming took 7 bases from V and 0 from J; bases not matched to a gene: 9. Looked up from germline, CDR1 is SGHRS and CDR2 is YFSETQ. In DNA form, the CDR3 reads TGCGCCAGCGAACCGGGACAGGGGATACCTAACTATGGCTACACCTTC. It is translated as CASEPGQGIPNYGYTF.

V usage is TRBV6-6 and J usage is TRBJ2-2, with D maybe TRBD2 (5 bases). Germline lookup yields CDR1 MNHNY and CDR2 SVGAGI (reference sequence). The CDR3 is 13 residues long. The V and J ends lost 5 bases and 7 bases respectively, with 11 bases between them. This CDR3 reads CASSQAGDGELFF. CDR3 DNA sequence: TGTGCCAGCAGTCAGGCCGGGGACGGGGAGCTGTTTTTT.

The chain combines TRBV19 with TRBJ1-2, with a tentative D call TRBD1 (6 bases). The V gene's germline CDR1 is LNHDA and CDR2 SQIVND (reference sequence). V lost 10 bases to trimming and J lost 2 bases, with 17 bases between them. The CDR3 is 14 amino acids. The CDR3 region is CATNPARGNYGYTF. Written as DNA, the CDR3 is TGTGCCACCAACCCGGCGAGGGGGAACTATGGCTACACCTTC. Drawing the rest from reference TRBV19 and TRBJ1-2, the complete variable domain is DGGITQSPKYLFRKEGQNVTLSCEQNLNHDAMYWYRQDPGQGLRLIYYSQIVNDFQKGDIAEGYSVSREKKESFPLTVTSAQKNPTAFYLCATNPARGNYGYTFGSGTRLTVV.

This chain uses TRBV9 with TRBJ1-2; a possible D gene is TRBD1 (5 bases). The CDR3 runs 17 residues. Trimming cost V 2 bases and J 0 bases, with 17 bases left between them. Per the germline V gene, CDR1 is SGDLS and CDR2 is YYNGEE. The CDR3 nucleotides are TGTGCCAGCAGCGTGGCGACAGCGCCTCTAGCTAACTATGGCTACACCTTC. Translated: CASSVATAPLANYGYTF.